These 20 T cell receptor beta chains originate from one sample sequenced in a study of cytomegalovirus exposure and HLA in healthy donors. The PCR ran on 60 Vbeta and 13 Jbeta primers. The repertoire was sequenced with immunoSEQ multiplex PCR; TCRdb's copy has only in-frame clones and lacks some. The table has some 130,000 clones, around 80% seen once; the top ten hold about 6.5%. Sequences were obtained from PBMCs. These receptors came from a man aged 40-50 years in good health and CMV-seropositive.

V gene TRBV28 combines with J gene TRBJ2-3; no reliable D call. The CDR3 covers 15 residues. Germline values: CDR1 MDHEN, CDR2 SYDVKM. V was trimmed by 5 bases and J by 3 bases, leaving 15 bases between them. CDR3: CASSLYLVTTDTQYF. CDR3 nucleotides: TGTGCCAGCAGTCTATATCTAGTGACGACAGATACGCAGTATTTT. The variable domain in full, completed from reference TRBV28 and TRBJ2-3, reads DVKVTQSSRYLVKRTGEKVFLECVQDMDHENMFWYRQDPGLGLRLIYFSYDVKMKEKGDIPEGYSVSREKKERFSLILESASTNQTSMYLCASSLYLVTTDTQYFGPGTRLTVL.

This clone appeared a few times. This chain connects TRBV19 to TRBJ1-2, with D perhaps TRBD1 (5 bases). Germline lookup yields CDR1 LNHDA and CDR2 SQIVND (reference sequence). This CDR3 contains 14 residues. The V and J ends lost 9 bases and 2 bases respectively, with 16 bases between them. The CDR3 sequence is CASRDGRSNYGYTF. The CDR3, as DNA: TGTGCCAGCAGGGATGGAAGGTCGAACTATGGCTACACCTTC.

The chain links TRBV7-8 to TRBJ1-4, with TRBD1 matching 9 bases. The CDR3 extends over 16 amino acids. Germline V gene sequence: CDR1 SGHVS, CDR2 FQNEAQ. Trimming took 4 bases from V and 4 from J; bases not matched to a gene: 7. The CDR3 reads CASSSYGTGFNEKLFF. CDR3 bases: TGTGCCAGCAGCTCGTACGGGACAGGGTTTAATGAAAAACTGTTTTTT.

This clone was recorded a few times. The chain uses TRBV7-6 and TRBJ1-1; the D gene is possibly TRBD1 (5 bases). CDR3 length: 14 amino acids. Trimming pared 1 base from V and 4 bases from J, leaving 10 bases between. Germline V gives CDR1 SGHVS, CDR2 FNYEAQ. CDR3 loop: CASSLDYTGTEAFF. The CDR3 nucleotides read TGTGCCAGCAGCTTAGATTACACAGGCACTGAAGCTTTCTTT.

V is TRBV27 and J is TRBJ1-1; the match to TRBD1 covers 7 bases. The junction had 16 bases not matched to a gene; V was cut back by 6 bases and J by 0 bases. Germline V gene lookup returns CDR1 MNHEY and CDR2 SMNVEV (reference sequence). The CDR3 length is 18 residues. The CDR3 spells CASSPAEAGGKMNTEAFF. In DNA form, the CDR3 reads TGTGCCAGCAGCCCGGCCGAGGCAGGGGGGAAGATGAACACTGAAGCTTTCTTT.

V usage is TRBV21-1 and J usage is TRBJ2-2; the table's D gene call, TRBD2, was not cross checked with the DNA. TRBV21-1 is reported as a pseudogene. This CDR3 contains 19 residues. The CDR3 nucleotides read TGTGCCAGCAGCAAAAGGGAGGGAGGACTAGCGGGAGGCACCGGGGAGCTGTTTTTT. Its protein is CASSKREGGLAGGTGELFF.

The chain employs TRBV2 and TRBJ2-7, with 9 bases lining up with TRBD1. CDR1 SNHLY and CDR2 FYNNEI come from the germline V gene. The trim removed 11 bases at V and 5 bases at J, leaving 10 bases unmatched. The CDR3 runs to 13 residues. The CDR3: CASQRDREHEQYF. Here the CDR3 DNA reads TGTGCCTCACAACGGGACAGGGAGCACGAGCAGTACTTC.

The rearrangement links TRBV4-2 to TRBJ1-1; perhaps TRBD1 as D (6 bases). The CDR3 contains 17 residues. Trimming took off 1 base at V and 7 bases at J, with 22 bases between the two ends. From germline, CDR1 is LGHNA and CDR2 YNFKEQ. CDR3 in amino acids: CASSQGRIAQGKHEAFF. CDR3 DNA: TGTGCCAGCAGCCAAGGTCGAATTGCACAGGGTAAACATGAAGCTTTCTTT.

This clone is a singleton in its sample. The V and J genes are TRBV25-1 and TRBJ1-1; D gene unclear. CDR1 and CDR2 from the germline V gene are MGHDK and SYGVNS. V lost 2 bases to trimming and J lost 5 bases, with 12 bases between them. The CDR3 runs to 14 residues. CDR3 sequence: CASSEPGLETEAFF. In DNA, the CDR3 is TGTGCCAGCAGTGAACCAGGACTAGAAACTGAAGCTTTCTTT.

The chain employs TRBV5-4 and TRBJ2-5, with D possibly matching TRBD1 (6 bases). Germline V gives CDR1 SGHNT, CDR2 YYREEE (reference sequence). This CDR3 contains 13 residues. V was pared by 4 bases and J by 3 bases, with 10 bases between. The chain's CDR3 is CASSPWTEETQYF. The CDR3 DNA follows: TGTGCCAGCAGCCCCTGGACAGAAGAGACCCAGTACTTC.

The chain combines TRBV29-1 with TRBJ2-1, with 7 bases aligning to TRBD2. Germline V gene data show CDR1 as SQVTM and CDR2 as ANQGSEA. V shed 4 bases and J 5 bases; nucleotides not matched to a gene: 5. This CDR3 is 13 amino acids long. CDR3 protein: CSVAPGGDNEQFF. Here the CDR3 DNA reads TGCAGCGTTGCCCCTGGGGGGGACAATGAGCAGTTCTTC.

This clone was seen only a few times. For the CDR3, the DNA is TGCGCCAGCAGTCGGACTAGCGGGAGGTACGAGCAGTACTTC. Protein: CASSRTSGRYEQYF. The chain employs TRBV10-1 and TRBJ2-7, with TRBD2 matching 14 bases. The CDR3 is made up of 14 amino acids. The germline V gene encodes CDR1 WNHNN and CDR2 SYGVQD (reference sequence). Trimming cost V 5 bases and J 4 bases; bases outside gene matches: 1.

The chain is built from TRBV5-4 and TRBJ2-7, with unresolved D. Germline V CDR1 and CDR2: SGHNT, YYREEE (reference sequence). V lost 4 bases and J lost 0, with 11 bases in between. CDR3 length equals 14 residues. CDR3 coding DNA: TGTGCCAGCAGCCTCACTCCTAGCTCCTACGAGCAGTACTTC. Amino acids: CASSLTPSSYEQYF.

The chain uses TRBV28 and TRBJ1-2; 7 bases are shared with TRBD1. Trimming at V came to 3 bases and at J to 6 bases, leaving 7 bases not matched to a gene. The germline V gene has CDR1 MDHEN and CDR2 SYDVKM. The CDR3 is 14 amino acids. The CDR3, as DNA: TGTGCCAGCAGTTTCTACGGGACAGTAAATGGCTACACCTTC. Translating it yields CASSFYGTVNGYTF.

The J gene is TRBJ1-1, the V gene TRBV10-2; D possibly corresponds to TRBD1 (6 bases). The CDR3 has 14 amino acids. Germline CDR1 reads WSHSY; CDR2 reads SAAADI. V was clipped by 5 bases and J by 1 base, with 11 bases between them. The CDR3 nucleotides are TGCGCCAGCAGTCCAGGGGCCTCGAACACTGAAGCTTTCTTT. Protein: CASSPGASNTEAFF.

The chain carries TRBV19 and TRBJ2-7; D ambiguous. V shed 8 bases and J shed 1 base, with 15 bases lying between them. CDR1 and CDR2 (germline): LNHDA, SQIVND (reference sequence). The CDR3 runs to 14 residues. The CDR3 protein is CASSFSAISYEQYF. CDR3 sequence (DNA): TGTGCCAGTTCTTTTAGTGCTATTTCCTACGAGCAGTACTTC.

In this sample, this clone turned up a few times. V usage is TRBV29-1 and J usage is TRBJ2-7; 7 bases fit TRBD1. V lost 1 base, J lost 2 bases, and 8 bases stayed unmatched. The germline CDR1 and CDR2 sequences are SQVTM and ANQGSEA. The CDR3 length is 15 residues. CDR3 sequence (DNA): TGCAGCGTTGAAGGCTTCCGGGACAGTACCTACGAGCAGTACTTC. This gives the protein CSVEGFRDSTYEQYF.

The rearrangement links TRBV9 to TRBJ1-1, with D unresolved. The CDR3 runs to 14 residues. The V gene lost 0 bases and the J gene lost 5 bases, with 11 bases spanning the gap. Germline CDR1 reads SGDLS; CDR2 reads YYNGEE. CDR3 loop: CASSVATGRTEAFF. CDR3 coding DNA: TGTGCCAGCAGCGTAGCCACCGGTCGGACTGAAGCTTTCTTT.

This CDR3 reads CASPCFPDRGLGEQYF. The CDR3 coding sequence is TGTGCCAGCCCCTGCTTCCCAGACAGGGGGCTTGGCGAGCAGTACTTC. The V gene is TRBV21-1, the J gene TRBJ2-7; the table's D call, TRBD1, was not checked against the DNA. TRBV21-1 is designated a pseudogene. This CDR3 has 16 amino acids.

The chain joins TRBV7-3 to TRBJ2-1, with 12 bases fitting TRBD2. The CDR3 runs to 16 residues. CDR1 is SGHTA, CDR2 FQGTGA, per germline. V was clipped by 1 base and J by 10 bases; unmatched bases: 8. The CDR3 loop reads CASSLSPTSGGGEQFF. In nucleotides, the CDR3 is TGTGCCAGCAGCTTAAGCCCGACTAGCGGGGGCGGGGAGCAGTTCTTC.